This T cell receptor (beta chain) was observed in a study of response to subunit inactivated influenza vaccine. The study, taken as a whole, reports: Every seasonal influenza vaccination brings in few new T cells, the authors suggested.

V was trimmed by 2 bases and J by 3 bases, leaving 9 bases between them. The CDR3 is 13 residues long. Germline-derived CDR1 and CDR2 are SGHRS and YFSETQ. This clonotype was observed a handful of times. Antigen unknown. TCRdb re-derived calls from the RT-PCR reads in MiXCR, one entry per CDR3 protein. The sample includes around 530,000 distinct CDR3 sequences, roughly 10% of them seen just once. The sequence came from a man between 45 and 60 years old who received an inactivated influenza vaccine. This chain links TRBV5-1 with TRBJ2-7; D gene ambiguous. Specimen: PBMCs from blood, collected on the day of vaccination. As DNA, the CDR3 is TGCGCCAGCAGCTTAACCACATTCTACGAGCAGTACTTC. As protein: CASSLTTFYEQYF. Based on the CDR3 plus reference TRBV5-1 and TRBJ2-7, the full variable domain is KAGVTQTPRYLIKTRGQQVTLSCSPISGHRSVSWYQQTPGQGLQFLFEYFSETQRNKGNFPGRFSGRQFSNSRSEMNVSTLELGDSALYLCASSLTTFYEQYFGPGTRLTVT.